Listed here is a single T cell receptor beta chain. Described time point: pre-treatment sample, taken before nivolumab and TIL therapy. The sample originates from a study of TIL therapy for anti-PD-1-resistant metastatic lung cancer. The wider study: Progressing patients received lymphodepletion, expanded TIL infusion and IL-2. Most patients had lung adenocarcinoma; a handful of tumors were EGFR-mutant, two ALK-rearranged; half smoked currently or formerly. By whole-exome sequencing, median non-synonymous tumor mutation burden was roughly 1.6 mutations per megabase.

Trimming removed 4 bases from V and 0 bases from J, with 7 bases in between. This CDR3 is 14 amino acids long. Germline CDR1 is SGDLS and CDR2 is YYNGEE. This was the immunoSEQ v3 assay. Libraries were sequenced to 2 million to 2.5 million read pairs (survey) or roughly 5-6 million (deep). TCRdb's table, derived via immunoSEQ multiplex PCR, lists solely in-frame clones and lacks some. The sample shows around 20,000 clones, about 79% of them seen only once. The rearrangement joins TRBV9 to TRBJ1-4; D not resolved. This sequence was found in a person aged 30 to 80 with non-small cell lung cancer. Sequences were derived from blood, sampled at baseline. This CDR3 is CASSPATTNEKLFF. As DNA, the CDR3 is TGTGCCAGCAGCCCCGCCACAACTAATGAAAAACTGTTTTTT.